Presented here are 12 T cell receptor beta chains from one specimen sequenced in a study of T-cell memory formation after mild COVID-19. TCRdb processed the 5' RACE reads anew with MiXCR; each CDR3 protein has one entry. The sample lists roughly 150,000 distinct CDR3 sequences, about 14% occurring once. The sample taken for sequencing was PBMCs or a T cell subset sorted from them (not recorded which). These receptor sequences come from an adult woman who had mild COVID-19 (a few samples of this study predate the infection). Cell type and time point are not known.

The chain uses TRBV4-2 and TRBJ2-1; 12 bases are shared with TRBD2. Germline V gives CDR1 LGHNA, CDR2 YNFKEQ. V trimming: 1 base; J trimming: 6 bases; junction bases outside the gene matches: 1. The CDR3 contains 15 residues. The CDR3 here is CASSQASGGANEQFF. DNA for the CDR3: TGTGCCAGCAGCCAAGCTAGCGGGGGGGCCAATGAGCAGTTCTTC.

The chain employs TRBV6-5 and TRBJ2-4; D might be TRBD1 (6 bases). The germline V gene has CDR1 MNHEY and CDR2 SVGAGI. This CDR3 region has 16 residues. Trimming shortened V by 5 bases and J by 0 bases, and 14 bases separated the two germline ends. The CDR3 region is CASSTTGKVAKNIQYF. As DNA, the CDR3 is TGTGCCAGCAGTACAACAGGGAAGGTAGCCAAAAACATTCAGTACTTC.

A few counts support this clonotype. This chain connects TRBV7-6 to TRBJ2-5; D is unresolved. Germline CDR1 reads SGHVS; CDR2 reads FNYEAQ. This CDR3 is 13 amino acids long. Trimming removed 4 bases at V and 4 bases at J, with 10 bases between. The CDR3 loop is CASSSRLRETQYF. In DNA, the CDR3 is TGTGCCAGCAGCTCTCGATTGAGAGAGACCCAGTACTTC.

Only a few counts were recorded for this clonotype. The chain combines TRBV5-1 with TRBJ2-3; perhaps TRBD2 as D (6 bases). The CDR3 consists of 15 residues. The germline V gene has CDR1 SGHRS and CDR2 YFSETQ. V dropped 0 bases and J dropped 4 bases, with 12 bases sitting between them. The CDR3 coding sequence is TGCGCCAGCAGCTTGGGGACGGGGGAATCAGATACGCAGTATTTT. Protein: CASSLGTGESDTQYF.

This clonotype was seen only a few times. The rearrangement uses TRBV2 and TRBJ2-7, with D hard to call. The germline V and J ends were trimmed by 7 bases and 2 bases, with 15 bases remaining between them. Per the germline V gene, CDR1 is SNHLY and CDR2 is FYNNEI. The CDR3 covers 14 residues. In DNA, the CDR3 is TGTGCCAGCACGGTAGAGAGTGGCCCCTACGAGCAGTACTTC. It specifies CASTVESGPYEQYF.

The chain recombines TRBV10-3 with TRBJ1-2; 8 bases fit TRBD1. The CDR3 length is 13 residues. Germline CDR1 reads ENHRY; CDR2 reads SYGVKD. After removal of 11 bases from V and 4 bases from J, the junction contained 9 bases not matched to a gene. DNA for the CDR3: TGTGCCGTGGGGCAGGGGGCTAGCTATGGCTACACCTTC. This sequence encodes CAVGQGASYGYTF.

This clonotype showed up just a few times. The chain is built from TRBV11-2 and TRBJ2-1, with TRBD1 matching 9 bases. Trimming took 1 base from V and 1 from J; bases not matched to a gene: 8. In germline, CDR1 is SGHAT, CDR2 FQNNGV. CDR3 length: 18 amino acids. CDR3 sequence (DNA): TGTGCCAGCAGCTTAGCTCTGGGACAGGGCCCTTCCTACAATGAGCAGTTCTTC. Residues: CASSLALGQGPSYNEQFF.

The gene calls are TRBV24-1 and TRBJ2-1; D might be TRBD2 (6 bases). V was shortened by 4 bases and J by 3 bases, with 18 bases between the two germline ends. The germline CDR1 and CDR2 sequences are KGHDR and SFDVKD. This CDR3 comprises 17 residues. Here the CDR3 reads CATSDRQLGEDYNEQFF. In DNA, the CDR3 is TGTGCCACCAGTGACCGCCAACTGGGGGAGGACTACAATGAGCAGTTCTTC.

This clonotype came up a few times. The chain employs TRBV12-3 or TRBV12-4 and TRBJ2-2, with TRBD2 as a possible D gene (5 bases). V was clipped by 7 bases and J by 4 bases, with 16 bases between them. The length of the CDR3 is 15 residues. The CDR3 coding sequence is TGTGCCAGCAATTCGGGGAGAACGAGCACCGGGGAGCTGTTTTTT. Residues: CASNSGRTSTGELFF.

This clonotype has ten or more counts. This sequence joins TRBV15 and TRBJ2-1; D is undetermined. CDR1 LNHNV and CDR2 YYDKDF come from the germline V gene (reference sequence). This CDR3 comprises 14 residues. V lost 1 base, J lost 3 bases, and 7 bases lay in between. DNA for the CDR3: TGTGCCACCAGCAGAGCTAGATACTACAATGAGCAGTTCTTC. It specifies CATSRARYYNEQFF.

Only a few counts were recorded for this clonotype. V gene TRBV5-1 combines with J gene TRBJ2-7; the D gene is possibly TRBD2 (5 bases). The CDR3 runs to 15 residues. Between the trimmed V and J ends, which lost 0 bases and 6 bases, there was a span of 16 bases. Germline loops: CDR1 SGHRS, CDR2 YFSETQ. In nucleotides, the CDR3 is TGCGCCAGCAGCTTGGCCGGGAAGGGTTTAAGCGAGCAGTACTTC. This codes for CASSLAGKGLSEQYF.

This clonotype turned up a few times. The chain has TRBV7-6 and TRBJ2-5, with 10 bases lining up with TRBD2. Looked up from germline, CDR1 is SGHVS and CDR2 is FNYEAQ. The CDR3 spans 21 residues. J lost 5 bases, V lost 1 base, and 22 bases had no gene match. CDR3 residues: CASSLDLPKRAGGPSRETQYF. CDR3 sequence (DNA): TGTGCCAGCAGCTTAGATCTCCCTAAGAGAGCGGGAGGGCCGAGTAGGGAGACCCAGTACTTC.